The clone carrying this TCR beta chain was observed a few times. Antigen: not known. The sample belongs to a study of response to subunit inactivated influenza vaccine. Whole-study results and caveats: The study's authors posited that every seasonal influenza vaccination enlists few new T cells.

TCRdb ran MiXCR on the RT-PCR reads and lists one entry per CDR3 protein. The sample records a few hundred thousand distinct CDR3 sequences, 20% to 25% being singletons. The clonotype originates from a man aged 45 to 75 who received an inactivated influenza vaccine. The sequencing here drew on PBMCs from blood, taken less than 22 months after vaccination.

In nucleotides, the CDR3 is TGTGCCAGCAGCCCCTTGGAGGGAGCCGATAATGAGCAGTTCTTC. It specifies CASSPLEGADNEQFF. This chain connects TRBV7-6 to TRBJ2-1; D might be TRBD2 (6 bases). This CDR3 comprises 15 residues. Trimming left V 5 bases short and J 7 bases short, with 18 bases between. CDR1 and CDR2 from the germline V gene are SGHVS and FNYEAQ.